This T cell receptor (beta chain) was profiled in a study of tumor-infiltrating lymphocytes in glioblastoma multiforme. In the case of this clonotype: Its target is not known.

Study results and caveats: Only one glioblastoma patient had TCR and mutation analysis. No surface-marker sorting into functional T cell subtypes was done. Unequal TCR RNA per T cell might skew measured clone sizes.

Germline CDR1 SGHAT, CDR2 FQNNGV. CDR3 length: 12 residues. Trimming shortened V by 3 bases and J by 4 bases, and 5 bases separated the two germline ends. TCRB libraries came from RNA via three nested multiplex PCR rounds. TCRB cDNA was made from around 0.5 ug total RNA. TCRdb independently ran MiXCR on the multiplex PCR reads; one entry per CDR3 protein. The sample holds about 8,400 distinct CDR3 sequences; around three quarters are singletons and the top ten take 45% to 65%. This TCR derives from a male donor with glioblastoma. The specimen sequenced was brain tumor tissue. The chain joins TRBV11-2 to TRBJ2-3, with D uncertain. The CDR3: CASSFEADTQYF. The DNA for the CDR3 is TGTGCCAGCAGCTTTGAGGCAGATACGCAGTATTTT.